This is a list of T cell receptor beta chains from one sample in a study of T-cell memory formation after mild COVID-19. Each CDR3 protein gets one entry after TCRdb re-called the 5' RACE reads with MiXCR. Altogether under 250,000 distinct CDR3 sequences are present, 7.5% to 10% being singletons, with the ten largest covering around a fifth. Sequencing used PBMCs or a T cell subset sorted from them (not recorded which). The receptors originated from a man aged 18 to 30 who had mild COVID-19 (a few samples of this study predate the infection). Cell type and time point are not known. Each CDR3 is given with its conserved first and last residue.

j_call cdr3_length v_call cdr3_aa
TRBJ1-2 15 TRBV12-3/TRBV12-4 CASSRRQGYNYGYTF
TRBJ2-2 16 TRBV10-3 CAMSEAGTGATGELFF
TRBJ1-6 15 TRBV6-2/TRBV6-3 CASSQGTAANSPLHF
TRBJ1-1 13 TRBV20-1 CSALPDMNTEAFF
TRBJ2-1 13 TRBV29-1 CSPLAGTYNEQFF
TRBJ1-2 15 TRBV18 CASSQIQGAIDGYTF
TRBJ1-6 13 TRBV18 CASSRGTDSPLHF
TRBJ1-1 16 TRBV5-1 CASSLGQGNMNTEAFF
TRBJ2-1 16 TRBV6-4 CASSGRDYLSYNEQFF
TRBJ1-4 14 TRBV7-9 CASSPGRFNEKLFF
TRBJ1-2 13 TRBV12-3/TRBV12-4 CASSPILGYGYTF
TRBJ2-2 17 TRBV7-2 CASSPRRGLSHTGELFF
TRBJ1-2 15 TRBV4-2 CASSQEWAREEGYTF
TRBJ2-1 17 TRBV7-3 CASSPTGTSGAYNEQFF
TRBJ2-1 17 TRBV7-9 CASSLGVSSGGYNEQFF
TRBJ2-3 13 TRBV4-3 CASAGAHRDTQYF
TRBJ2-2 15 TRBV24-1 CATSDPPRDTGELFF
TRBJ1-2 14 TRBV14 CASSQGGGLYGYTF
TRBJ1-4 14 TRBV5-1 CASRAGTGGEKLFF
TRBJ2-1 16 TRBV4-1 CASSQRALAGFNEQFF
TRBJ1-5 14 TRBV6-2/TRBV6-3 CASSYVSSNQPQHF
TRBJ2-3 15 TRBV7-9 CASSSTGGGTDTQYF
TRBJ2-2 18 TRBV3-1 CASSPQIPTGAITGELFF
TRBJ1-5 15 TRBV3-1 CASSLGTGHNQPQHF
TRBJ1-3 12 TRBV3-1 CASSQAGRTIYF
TRBJ1-4 14 TRBV19 CASNRLATNEKLFF
TRBJ1-6 13 TRBV27 CASTGGLNSPLHF